This T cell receptor beta chain was sequenced in a study of PD-1 blockade in classical Hodgkin lymphoma. Broader study findings: Complete responders started with a diversity level that resembled newly diagnosed patients at baseline. The origin of the repertoire differences remains undefined, with disease activity or prior therapy as possible causes.

Details on this clone: Its target is not known.

Time point in this sample: cycle 4 day 1 (C4D1), after 5 to 7 weeks of nivolumab. Exposure to brentuximab vedotin varied, and each patient had relapsed following autologous stem cell transplantation. The study recorded best responses of complete response, partial response or progressive disease. Using immunoSEQ multiplex PCR, the repertoire was profiled, and TCRdb retains in-frame clones only, with some absent. The data show over 3,500 clones, under 80% seen once. CDR3 size: 13 residues. In germline, CDR1 is GTSNPN, CDR2 SVGIG (reference sequence). V gave up 5 bases and J gave up 4 bases, with 14 bases separating them.

V and J are TRBV30 and TRBJ1-2; TRBD1 is a possible D gene (6 bases). The TCR comes from a human donor with classical Hodgkin lymphoma. This material consisted of peripheral blood mononuclear cells (PBMCs), taken before the fourth cycle of nivolumab. CDR3 amino acids: CAWAVDRAYGYTF. CDR3 nucleotides: TGTGCCTGGGCCGTGGACAGAGCCTATGGCTACACCTTC.